Listed below are T cell receptor beta chains from one sample, sequenced in a study of OX40 agonist ivuxolimab in advanced cancers. Sequencing was performed with immunoSEQ multiplex PCR; in TCRdb, only in-frame clones are kept and a portion is missing. The top ten hold 0.4% to 0.55% of the sample, which has 77,000 or so clones, about nine tenths seen once. This material consisted of CD4+ or CD8+ T cells sorted from blood, taken in a trial of the OX40 agonist ivuxolimab. The receptors were gathered from an adult with an advanced solid tumor such as melanoma, head and neck, liver or kidney cancer. Each CDR3 is given with its conserved first and last residue. D genes are given only for firm matches. Clone size appears in some rows only: once, few, many, or a class for an expanded clone.

D gene: TRBD1
V gene: TRBV14
J gene: TRBJ2-5
clone size: NA
CDR3 protein: CASSQRRGLGETQYF
CDR3 DNA: TGTGCCAGCAGCCAACGCAGGGGGCTAGGGGAGACCCAGTACTTC

D gene: NA
V gene: TRBV19
J gene: TRBJ1-5
clone size: NA
CDR3 protein: CASSIVGGAYQPQHF
CDR3 DNA: TGTGCCAGTAGTATAGTGGGAGGGGCTTATCAGCCCCAGCATTTT

D gene: NA
V gene: TRBV7-2
J gene: TRBJ2-2
clone size: NA
CDR3 protein: CASSDREGLTGELFF
CDR3 DNA: TGTGCCAGCAGCGACAGGGAGGGGTTAACCGGGGAGCTGTTTTTT

D gene: NA
V gene: TRBV27
J gene: TRBJ1-2
clone size: NA
CDR3 protein: CASRPAQGTNYGYTF
CDR3 DNA: TGTGCCAGCAGACCCGCCCAGGGGACTAACTATGGCTACACCTTC

D gene: NA
V gene: TRBV27
J gene: TRBJ1-3
clone size: NA
CDR3 protein: CLQGKRNTIYF
CDR3 DNA: TGTCTCCAGGGGAAAAGAAACACCATATATTTT

D gene: TRBD1
V gene: TRBV28
J gene: TRBJ1-4
clone size: NA
CDR3 protein: CASTIVTGVGEKLFF
CDR3 DNA: TGTGCCAGCACTATAGTTACAGGGGTTGGTGAAAAACTGTTTTTT

D gene: TRBD1
V gene: TRBV7-9
J gene: TRBJ1-4
clone size: NA
CDR3 protein: CASSVRDSNEKLFF
CDR3 DNA: TGTGCCAGCAGCGTCCGGGACAGTAATGAAAAACTGTTTTTT

D gene: NA
V gene: TRBV6-6
J gene: TRBJ2-7
clone size: NA
CDR3 protein: CASSYASMYEQYF
CDR3 DNA: TGTGCCAGCAGTTACGCCTCGATGTACGAGCAGTACTTC

D gene: TRBD2
V gene: TRBV9
J gene: TRBJ2-5
clone size: NA
CDR3 protein: CASSVSGSLQETQYF
CDR3 DNA: TGTGCCAGCAGCGTTAGCGGGAGCCTCCAAGAGACCCAGTACTTC

D gene: NA
V gene: TRBV5-1
J gene: TRBJ1-4
clone size: NA
CDR3 protein: CASRGQPEANEKLFF
CDR3 DNA: TGCGCCAGCAGGGGCCAACCGGAAGCTAATGAAAAACTGTTTTTT

D gene: NA
V gene: TRBV11-2
J gene: TRBJ2-3
clone size: NA
CDR3 protein: CASSPRDSVSTDTQYF
CDR3 DNA: TGTGCCAGCAGCCCCCGGGACTCCGTTTCTACAGATACGCAGTATTTT

D gene: TRBD2
V gene: TRBV18
J gene: TRBJ2-7
clone size: NA
CDR3 protein: CASSLFPGLAGGPEYF
CDR3 DNA: TGTGCCAGCTCCCTCTTCCCGGGACTAGCGGGAGGGCCTGAGTACTTC

D gene: NA
V gene: TRBV11-3
J gene: TRBJ2-3
clone size: NA
CDR3 protein: CASSFPEGNSPQYF
CDR3 DNA: TGTGCCAGCAGCTTCCCAGAGGGAAACTCCCCGCAGTATTTT

D gene: TRBD1
V gene: TRBV19
J gene: TRBJ2-6
clone size: NA
CDR3 protein: CASSIDGTVLTGANVLTF
CDR3 DNA: TGTGCCAGTAGTATAGACGGGACAGTATTAACGGGGGCCAACGTCCTGACTTTC

D gene: TRBD1
V gene: TRBV11-2
J gene: TRBJ2-7
clone size: NA
CDR3 protein: CASSFQTSGQGGYEQYF
CDR3 DNA: TGTGCCAGCAGCTTCCAGACATCGGGACAGGGCGGCTACGAGCAGTACTTC

D gene: NA
V gene: TRBV5-1
J gene: TRBJ2-3
clone size: few
CDR3 protein: CASSLGSGLTDTQYF
CDR3 DNA: TGCGCCAGCAGCTTGGGGTCCGGACTAACAGATACGCAGTATTTT

D gene: NA
V gene: TRBV2
J gene: TRBJ2-5
clone size: NA
CDR3 protein: CASSERVNYQETQYF
CDR3 DNA: TGTGCCAGCAGTGAAAGGGTCAATTACCAAGAGACCCAGTACTTC

D gene: NA
V gene: TRBV5-4
J gene: TRBJ2-5
clone size: NA
CDR3 protein: CASSLDSGSWETQYF
CDR3 DNA: TGTGCCAGCAGCCTAGATTCCGGGAGTTGGGAGACCCAGTACTTC

D gene: NA
V gene: TRBV11-3
J gene: TRBJ2-7
clone size: once
CDR3 protein: CASTSGQLKDEQYF
CDR3 DNA: TGTGCCAGCACCTCGGGACAATTAAAAGACGAGCAGTACTTC

D gene: TRBD1
V gene: TRBV2
J gene: TRBJ1-3
clone size: NA
CDR3 protein: CASSDRVTGTKGSSGNTIYF
CDR3 DNA: TGTGCCAGCAGTGACCGCGTGACAGGGACAAAGGGCAGCTCTGGAAACACCATATATTTT